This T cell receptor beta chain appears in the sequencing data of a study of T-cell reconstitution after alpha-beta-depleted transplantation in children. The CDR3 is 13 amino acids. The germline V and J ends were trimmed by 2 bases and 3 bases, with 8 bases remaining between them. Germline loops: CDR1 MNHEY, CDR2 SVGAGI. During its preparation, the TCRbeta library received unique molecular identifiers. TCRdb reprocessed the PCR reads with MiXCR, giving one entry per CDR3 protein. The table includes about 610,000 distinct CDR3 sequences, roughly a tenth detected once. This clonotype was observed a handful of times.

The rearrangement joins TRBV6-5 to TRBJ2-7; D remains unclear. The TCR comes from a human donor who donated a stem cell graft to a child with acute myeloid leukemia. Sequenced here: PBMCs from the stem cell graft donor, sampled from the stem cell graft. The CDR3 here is CASSYDSFYEQYF. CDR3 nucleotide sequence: TGTGCCAGCAGTTACGATTCTTTCTACGAGCAGTACTTC.